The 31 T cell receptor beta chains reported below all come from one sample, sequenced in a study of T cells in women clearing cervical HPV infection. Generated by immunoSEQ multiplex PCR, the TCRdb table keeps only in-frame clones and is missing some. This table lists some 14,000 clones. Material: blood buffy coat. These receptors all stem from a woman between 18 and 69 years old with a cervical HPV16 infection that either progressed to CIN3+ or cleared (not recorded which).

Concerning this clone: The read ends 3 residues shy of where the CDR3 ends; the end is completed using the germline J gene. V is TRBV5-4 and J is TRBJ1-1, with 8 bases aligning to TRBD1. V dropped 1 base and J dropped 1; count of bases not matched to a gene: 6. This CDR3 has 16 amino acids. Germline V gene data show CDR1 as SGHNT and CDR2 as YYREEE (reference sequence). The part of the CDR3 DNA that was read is TGTGCCAGCAGCTTGCCTCCGACAGGGGAGAACACTGAA. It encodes CASSLPPTGENTE. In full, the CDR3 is CASSLPPTGENTEAFF.

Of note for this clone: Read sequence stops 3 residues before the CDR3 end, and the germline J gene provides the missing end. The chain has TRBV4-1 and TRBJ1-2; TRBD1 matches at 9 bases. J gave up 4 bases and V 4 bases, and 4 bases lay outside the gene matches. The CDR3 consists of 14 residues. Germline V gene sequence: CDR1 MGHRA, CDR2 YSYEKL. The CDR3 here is CASSLLTGGYGYTF. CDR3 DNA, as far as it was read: TGCGCCAGCAGCCTGTTGACAGGGGGCTATGGC.

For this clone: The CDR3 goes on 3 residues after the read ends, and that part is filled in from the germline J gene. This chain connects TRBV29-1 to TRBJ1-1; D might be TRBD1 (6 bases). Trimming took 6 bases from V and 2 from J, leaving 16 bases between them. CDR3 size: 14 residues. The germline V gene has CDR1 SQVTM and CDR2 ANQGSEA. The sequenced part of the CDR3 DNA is TGCAGCGTCGTCTGGGACACCGGCAACACTGAA. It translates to CSVVWDTGNTE. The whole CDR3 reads CSVVWDTGNTEAFF.

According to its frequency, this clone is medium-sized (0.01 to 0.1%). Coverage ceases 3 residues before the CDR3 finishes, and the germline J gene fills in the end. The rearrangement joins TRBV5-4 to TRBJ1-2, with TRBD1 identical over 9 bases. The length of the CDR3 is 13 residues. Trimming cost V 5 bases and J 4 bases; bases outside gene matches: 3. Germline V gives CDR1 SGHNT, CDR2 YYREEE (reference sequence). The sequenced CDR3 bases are TGTGCCAGCAGTTCGACAGGGGGCTATGGC. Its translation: CASSSTGGYG. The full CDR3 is CASSSTGGYGYTF. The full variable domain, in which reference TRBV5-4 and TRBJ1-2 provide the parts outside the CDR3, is ETGVTQSPTHLIKTRGQQVTLRCSSQSGHNTVSWYQQALGQGPQFIFQYYREEENGRGNFPPRFSGLQFPNYSSELNVNALELDDSALYLCASSSTGGYGYTFGSGTRLTVV.

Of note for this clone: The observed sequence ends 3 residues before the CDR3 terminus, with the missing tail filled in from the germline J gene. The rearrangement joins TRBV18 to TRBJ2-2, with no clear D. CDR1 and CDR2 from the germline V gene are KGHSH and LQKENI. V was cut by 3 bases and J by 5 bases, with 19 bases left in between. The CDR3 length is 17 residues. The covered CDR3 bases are TGTGCCAGCTCACCGGATCACCGGCCGGGTAGGACCGGGGAG. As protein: CASSPDHRPGRTGE. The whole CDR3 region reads CASSPDHRPGRTGELFF. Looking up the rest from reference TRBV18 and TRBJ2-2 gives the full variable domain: NAGVMQNPRHLVRRRGQEARLRCSPMKGHSHVYWYRQLPEEGLKFMVYLQKENIIDESGMPKERFSAEFPKEGPSILRIQQVVRGDSAAYFCASSPDHRPGRTGELFFGEGSRLTVL.

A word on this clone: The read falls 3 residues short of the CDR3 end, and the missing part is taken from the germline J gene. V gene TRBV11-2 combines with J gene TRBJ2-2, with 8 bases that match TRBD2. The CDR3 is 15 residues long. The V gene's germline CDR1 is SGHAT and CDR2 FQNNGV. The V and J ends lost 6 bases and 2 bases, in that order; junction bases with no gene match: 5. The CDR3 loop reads CASRLAGVNTGELFF. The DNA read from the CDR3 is TGTGCCAGCAGGCTAGCGGGTGTAAACACCGGGGAG. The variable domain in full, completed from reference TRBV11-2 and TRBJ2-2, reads EAGVAQSPRYKIIEKRQSVAFWCNPISGHATLYWYQQILGQGPKLLIQFQNNGVVDDSQLPKDRFSAERLKGVDSTLKIQPAKLEDSAVYLCASRLAGVNTGELFFGEGSRLTVL.

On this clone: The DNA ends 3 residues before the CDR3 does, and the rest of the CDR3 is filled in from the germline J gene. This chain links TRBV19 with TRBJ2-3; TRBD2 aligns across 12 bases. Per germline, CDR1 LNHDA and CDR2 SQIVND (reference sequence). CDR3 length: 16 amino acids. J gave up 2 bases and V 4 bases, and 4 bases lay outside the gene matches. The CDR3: CASSTGTSGFTDTQYF. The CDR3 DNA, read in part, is TGTGCCAGTAGTACCGGGACTAGCGGGTTCACAGATACG.

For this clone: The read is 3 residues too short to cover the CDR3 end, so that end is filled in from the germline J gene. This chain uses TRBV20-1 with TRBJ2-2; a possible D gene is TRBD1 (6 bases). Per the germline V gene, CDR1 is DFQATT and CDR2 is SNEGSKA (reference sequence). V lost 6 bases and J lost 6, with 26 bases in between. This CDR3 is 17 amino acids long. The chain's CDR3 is CSARRRGQRGTPGELFF. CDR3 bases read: TGCAGTGCCCGTCGTCGAGGACAGAGGGGAACCCCCGGGGAG.

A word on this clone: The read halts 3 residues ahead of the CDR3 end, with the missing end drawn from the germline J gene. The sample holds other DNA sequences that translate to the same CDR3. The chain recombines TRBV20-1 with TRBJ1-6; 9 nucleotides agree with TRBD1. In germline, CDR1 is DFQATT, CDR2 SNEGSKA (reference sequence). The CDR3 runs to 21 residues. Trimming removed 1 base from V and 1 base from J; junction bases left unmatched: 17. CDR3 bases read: TGCAGTGCTAGAGGCCCCCCCGCGGGACAGGGAATGAGTTCCTATAATTCACCC. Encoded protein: CSARGPPAGQGMSSYNSP. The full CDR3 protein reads CSARGPPAGQGMSSYNSPLHF.

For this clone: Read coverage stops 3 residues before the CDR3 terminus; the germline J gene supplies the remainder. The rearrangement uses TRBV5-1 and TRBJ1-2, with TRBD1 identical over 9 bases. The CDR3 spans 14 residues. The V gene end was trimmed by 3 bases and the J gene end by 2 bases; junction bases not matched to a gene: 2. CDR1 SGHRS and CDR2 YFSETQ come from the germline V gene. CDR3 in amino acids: CASSSGTGNYGYTF. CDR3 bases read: TGCGCCAGCAGCTCTGGGACAGGGAACTATGGC.

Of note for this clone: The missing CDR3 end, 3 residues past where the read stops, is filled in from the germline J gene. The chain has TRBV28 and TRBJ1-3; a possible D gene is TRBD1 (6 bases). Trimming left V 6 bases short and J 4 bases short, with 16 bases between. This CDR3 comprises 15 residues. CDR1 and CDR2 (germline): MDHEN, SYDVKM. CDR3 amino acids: CASSTGGAEGNTIYF. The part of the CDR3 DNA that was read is TGTGCCAGCAGCACTGGGGGGGCGGAAGGAAACACC. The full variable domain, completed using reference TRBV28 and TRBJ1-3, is DVKVTQSSRYLVKRTGEKVFLECVQDMDHENMFWYRQDPGLGLRLIYFSYDVKMKEKGDIPEGYSVSREKKERFSLILESASTNQTSMYLCASSTGGAEGNTIYFGEGSWLTVV.

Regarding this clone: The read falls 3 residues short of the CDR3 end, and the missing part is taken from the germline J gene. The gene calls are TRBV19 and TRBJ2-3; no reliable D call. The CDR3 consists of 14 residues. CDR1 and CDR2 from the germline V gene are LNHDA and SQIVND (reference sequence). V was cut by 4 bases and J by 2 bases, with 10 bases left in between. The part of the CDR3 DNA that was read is TGTGCCAGTAGTAAGTACAGATTCACAGATACG. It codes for CASSKYRFTDT. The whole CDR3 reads CASSKYRFTDTQYF.

The covered CDR3 bases are TGTGCCAGCAGTTACCCCGGTGAG. It specifies CASSYPGE. The CDR3 in full is CASSYPGEQFF. The V gene is TRBV6-2 or TRBV6-3, the J gene TRBJ2-1, with no clear D. The read gets to within 3 residues of the CDR3 end, and the germline J gene fills in the rest. Between the trimmed V and J ends, which lost 2 bases and 9 bases, there was a span of 5 bases. Germline CDR1 reads MNHEY; CDR2 reads SVGEGT. CDR3 length: 11 residues.

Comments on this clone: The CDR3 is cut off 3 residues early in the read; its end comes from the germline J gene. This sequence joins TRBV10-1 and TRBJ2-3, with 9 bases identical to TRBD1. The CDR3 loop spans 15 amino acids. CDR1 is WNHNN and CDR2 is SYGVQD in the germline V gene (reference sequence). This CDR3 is CASRGMGTGKETQYF. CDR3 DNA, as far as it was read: TGCGCCAGCAGAGGGATGGGGACAGGGAAAGAGACG.

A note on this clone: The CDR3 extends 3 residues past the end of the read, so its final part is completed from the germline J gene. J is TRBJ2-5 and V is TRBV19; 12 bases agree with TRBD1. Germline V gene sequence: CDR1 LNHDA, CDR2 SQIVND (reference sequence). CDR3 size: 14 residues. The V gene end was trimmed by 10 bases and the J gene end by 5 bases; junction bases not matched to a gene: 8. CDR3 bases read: TGTGCCACTTCCGGGACAGGGGGCTGGGAGACC. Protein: CATSGTGGWET. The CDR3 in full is CATSGTGGWETQYF.

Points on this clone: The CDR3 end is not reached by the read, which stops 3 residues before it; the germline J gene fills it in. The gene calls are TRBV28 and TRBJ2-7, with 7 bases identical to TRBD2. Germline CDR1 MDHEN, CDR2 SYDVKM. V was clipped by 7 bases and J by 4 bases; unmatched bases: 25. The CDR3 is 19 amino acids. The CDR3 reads CASTITIGTTTEPGYEQYF. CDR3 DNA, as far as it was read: TGTGCCAGCACCATTACGATAGGGACTACGACGGAACCCGGATACGAG.

The CDR3 bases that were read are TGTGCCAGCTCACCCGGTCTAGCGGGAGCAGATACG. Translating it yields CASSPGLAGADT. The full-length CDR3 reads as CASSPGLAGADTQYF. The rearrangement joins TRBV18 to TRBJ2-3; 10 bases align to TRBD2. The missing CDR3 end, 3 residues past where the read stops, is filled in from the germline J gene. V shed 3 bases and J 4 bases; nucleotides not matched to a gene: 4. Germline loops: CDR1 KGHSH, CDR2 LQKENI. The CDR3 contains 15 residues.

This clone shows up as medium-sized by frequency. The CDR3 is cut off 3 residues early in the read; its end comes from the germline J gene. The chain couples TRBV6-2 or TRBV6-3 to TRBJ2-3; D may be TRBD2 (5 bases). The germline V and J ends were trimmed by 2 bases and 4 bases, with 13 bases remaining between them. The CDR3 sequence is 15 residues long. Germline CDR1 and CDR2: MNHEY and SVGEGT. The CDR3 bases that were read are TGTGCCAGCAGTTACCGTTCGGCGGGCTCAGATACG. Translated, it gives CASSYRSAGSDT. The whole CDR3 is CASSYRSAGSDTQYF.

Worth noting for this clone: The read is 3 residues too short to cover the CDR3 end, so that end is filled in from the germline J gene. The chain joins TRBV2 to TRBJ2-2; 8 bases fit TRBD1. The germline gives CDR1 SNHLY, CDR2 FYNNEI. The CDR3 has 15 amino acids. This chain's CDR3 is CASWTGTISDEKLFF. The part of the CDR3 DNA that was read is TGTGCCAGCTGGACAGGGACAATATCGGATGAAAAG.

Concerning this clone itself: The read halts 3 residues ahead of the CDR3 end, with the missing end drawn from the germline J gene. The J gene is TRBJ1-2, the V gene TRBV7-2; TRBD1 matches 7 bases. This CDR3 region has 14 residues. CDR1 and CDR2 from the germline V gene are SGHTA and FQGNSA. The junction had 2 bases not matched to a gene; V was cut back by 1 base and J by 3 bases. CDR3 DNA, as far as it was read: TGTGCCAGCAGCTTAGGACAGGGTGACTATGGC. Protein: CASSLGQGDYG. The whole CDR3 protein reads CASSLGQGDYGYTF.

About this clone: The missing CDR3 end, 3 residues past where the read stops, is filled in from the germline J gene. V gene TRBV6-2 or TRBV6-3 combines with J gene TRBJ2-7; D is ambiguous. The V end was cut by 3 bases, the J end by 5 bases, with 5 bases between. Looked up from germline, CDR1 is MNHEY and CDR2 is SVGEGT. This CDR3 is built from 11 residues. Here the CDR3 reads CASSYSDEQYF. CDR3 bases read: TGTGCCAGCAGTTATTCCGACGAG.

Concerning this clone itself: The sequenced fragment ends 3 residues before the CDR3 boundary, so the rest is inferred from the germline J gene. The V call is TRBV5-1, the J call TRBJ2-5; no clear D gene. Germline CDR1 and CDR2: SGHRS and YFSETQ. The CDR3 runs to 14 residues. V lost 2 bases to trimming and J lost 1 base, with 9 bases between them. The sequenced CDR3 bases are TGCGCCAGCAGCTTCCGTCCAGGCCAAGAGACC. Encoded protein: CASSFRPGQET. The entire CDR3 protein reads CASSFRPGQETQYF.

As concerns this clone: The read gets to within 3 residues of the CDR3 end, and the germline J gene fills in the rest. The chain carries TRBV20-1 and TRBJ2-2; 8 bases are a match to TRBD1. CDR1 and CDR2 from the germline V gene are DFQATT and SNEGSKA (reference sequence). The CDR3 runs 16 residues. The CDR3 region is CSARESGRGHGEKLFF. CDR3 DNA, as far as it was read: TGCAGTGCTAGAGAATCGGGCAGGGGGCATGGTGAAAAG.

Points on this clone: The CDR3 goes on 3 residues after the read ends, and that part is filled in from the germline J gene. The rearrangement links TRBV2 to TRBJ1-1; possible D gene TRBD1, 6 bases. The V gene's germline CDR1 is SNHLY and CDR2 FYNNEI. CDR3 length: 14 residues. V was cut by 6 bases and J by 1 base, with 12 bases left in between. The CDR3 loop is CASSYREGNTEAFF. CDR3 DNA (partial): TGTGCCAGCAGCTACAGGGAGGGGAACACTGAA.

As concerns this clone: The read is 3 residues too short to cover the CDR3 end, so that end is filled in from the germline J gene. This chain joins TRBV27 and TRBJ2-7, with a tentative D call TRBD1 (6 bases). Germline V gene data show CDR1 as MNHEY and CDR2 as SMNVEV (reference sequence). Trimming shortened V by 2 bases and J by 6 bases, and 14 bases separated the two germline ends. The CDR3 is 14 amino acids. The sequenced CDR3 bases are TGTGCCAGCAGTTTAGACAGGTATTTAAGCGAG. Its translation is CASSLDRYLSE. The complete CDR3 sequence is CASSLDRYLSEQYF.

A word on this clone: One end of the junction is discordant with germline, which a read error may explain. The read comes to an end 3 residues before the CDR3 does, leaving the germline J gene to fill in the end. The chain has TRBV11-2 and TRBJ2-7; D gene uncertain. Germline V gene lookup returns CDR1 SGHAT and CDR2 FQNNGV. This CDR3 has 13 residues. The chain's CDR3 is CASSLLLSYEQYF. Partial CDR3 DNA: TGTGCCAGTAGCTTACTTTTATCGTACGAG.

The CDR3 bases that were read are TGTGCCAGCAGCTTAAGGGGGACTAGCGGGAGGGTTCGCTCCTACAATGAG. Its protein is CASSLRGTSGRVRSYNE. The CDR3 as a whole reads CASSLRGTSGRVRSYNEQFF. The chain combines TRBV7-3 with TRBJ2-1; TRBD2 matches at 16 bases. The read falls 3 residues short of the CDR3 end, and the missing part is taken from the germline J gene. Germline V CDR1 and CDR2: SGHTA, FQGTGA. The CDR3 extends over 20 amino acids. After removal of 1 base from V and 0 bases from J, the junction contained 6 bases not matched to a gene.

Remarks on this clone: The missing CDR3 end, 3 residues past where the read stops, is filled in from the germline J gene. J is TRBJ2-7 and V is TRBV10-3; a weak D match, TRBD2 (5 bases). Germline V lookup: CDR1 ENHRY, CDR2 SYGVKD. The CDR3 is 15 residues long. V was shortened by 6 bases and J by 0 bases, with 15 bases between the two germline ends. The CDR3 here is CAIRDSSPPSYEQYF. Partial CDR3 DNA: TGTGCCATCAGGGACTCCAGTCCTCCCTCCTACGAG.

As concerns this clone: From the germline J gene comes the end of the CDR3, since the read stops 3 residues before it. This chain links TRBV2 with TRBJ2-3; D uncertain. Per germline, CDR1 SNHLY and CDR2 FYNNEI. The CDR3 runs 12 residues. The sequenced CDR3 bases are TGTGCCAGCAGGGATAGCAATCAGCCG. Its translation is CASRDSNQP. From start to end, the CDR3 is CASRDSNQPQYF. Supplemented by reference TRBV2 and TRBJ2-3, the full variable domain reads EPEVTQTPSHQVTQMGQEVILRCVPISNHLYFYWYRQILGQKVEFLVSFYNNEISEKSEIFDDQFSVERPDGSNFTLKIRSTKLEDSAMYFCASRDSNQPQYFGPGTRLTVL.

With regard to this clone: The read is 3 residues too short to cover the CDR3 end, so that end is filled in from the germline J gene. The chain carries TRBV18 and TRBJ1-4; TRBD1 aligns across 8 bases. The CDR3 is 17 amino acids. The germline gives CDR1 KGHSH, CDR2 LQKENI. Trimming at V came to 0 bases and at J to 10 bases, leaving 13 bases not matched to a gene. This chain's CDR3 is CASSPPKGQGSLGKLFF. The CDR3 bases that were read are TGTGCCAGCTCACCACCAAAAGGACAGGGCTCCCTTGGAAAA.

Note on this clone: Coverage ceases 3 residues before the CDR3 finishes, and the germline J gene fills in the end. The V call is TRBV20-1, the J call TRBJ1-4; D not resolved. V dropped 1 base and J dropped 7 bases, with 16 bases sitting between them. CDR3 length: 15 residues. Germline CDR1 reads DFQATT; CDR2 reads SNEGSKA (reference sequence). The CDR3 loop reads CSARGDALAGEKLFF. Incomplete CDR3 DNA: TGCAGTGCTAGAGGAGACGCCCTAGCAGGTGAAAAA.